This record covers a single TCR beta chain. The second PCR ran about 6 to 12 cycles with a sample-barcoded 5' primer and J-beta primers. TCRdb re-called the 5' RACE reads with MiXCR, one entry per CDR3 protein. This sample has over 1,300,000 distinct CDR3 sequences, with around 59% found just once. This specimen belongs to a study of blood T cells in healthy people across ages. Trimming took 4 bases from V and 15 from J; bases not matched to a gene: 19. The CDR3 sequence is 16 residues long. Germline V lookup: CDR1 MNHEY, CDR2 SMNVEV (reference sequence). Material for sequencing was blood. The rearrangement links TRBV27 to TRBJ2-4, with 9 bases fitting TRBD1. The TCR sequence derives from a young man in good health. CDR3 DNA sequence: TGTGCCAGCAGTTCCTCCGGGACAGGGACCCCTCATGAGCGGTACTTC. It encodes CASSSSGTGTPHERYF.